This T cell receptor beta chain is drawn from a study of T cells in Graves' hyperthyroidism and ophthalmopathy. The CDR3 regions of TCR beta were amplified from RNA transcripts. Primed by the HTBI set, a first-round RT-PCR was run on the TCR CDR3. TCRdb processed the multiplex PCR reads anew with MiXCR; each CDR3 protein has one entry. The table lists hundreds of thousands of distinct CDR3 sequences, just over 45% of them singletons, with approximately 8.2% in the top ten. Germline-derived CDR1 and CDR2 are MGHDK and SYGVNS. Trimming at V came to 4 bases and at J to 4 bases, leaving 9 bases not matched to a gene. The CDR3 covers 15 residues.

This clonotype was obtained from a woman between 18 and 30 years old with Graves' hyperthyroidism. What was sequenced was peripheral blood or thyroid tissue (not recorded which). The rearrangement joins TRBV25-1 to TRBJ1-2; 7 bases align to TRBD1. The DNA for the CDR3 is TGTGCCAGCAGTGCTATCCGGGGACAGAGCTATGGCTACACCTTC. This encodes CASSAIRGQSYGYTF.